A selection of T cell receptor beta chains follows, all from one sample in a study of control samples from healthy donors and cancer patients. Sequencing used immunoSEQ multiplex PCR; TCRdb keeps in-frame clones, though not all of them. This table lists some 190,000 clones. Specimen: blood. The receptors originated from a woman in her twenties or thirties in good health. Each CDR3 is given with its conserved first and last residue.

16	TRBJ1-5	TRBV7-2	CASSLEAVYSNQPQHF
13	TRBJ1-4	TRBV28	CASSPDRHEKLFF
12	TRBJ2-7	TRBV7-2	CASSLQGYEQYF
15	TRBJ1-6	TRBV9	CASSPGQGKNSPLHF
15	TRBJ2-1	TRBV25-1	CASTRGGGQYNEQFF
16	TRBJ1-2	TRBV5-1	CASSLGPAGAINGYTF
15	TRBJ1-1	TRBV19	CASSIEGHGDTEAFF
11	TRBJ1-1	TRBV13	CASSRDTEAFF
13	TRBJ1-2	TRBV27	CASSLSEGRGYTF
13	TRBJ2-5	TRBV9	CASSFKGWETQYF
16	TRBJ1-1	TRBV6-5	CASSYMLLQGDTEAFF
13	TRBJ1-2	TRBV4-1	CASSLIGSGGYTF